Shown below are 26 T cell receptor beta chains from a single sample sequenced in a study of blood T cell repertoires in COVID-19. The method was immunoSEQ multiplex PCR; TCRdb's version includes in-frame clones alone and lacks a portion of them. In the table there are about 330,000 clones, 70% to 90% of which are singletons. Sequencing was carried out using PBMCs or T cells enriched from blood (not recorded which). The receptors were sampled from a woman in her 30s who had recovered from COVID-19.

The chain has TRBV18 and TRBJ1-5; D is unresolved. The CDR3 totals 15 residues. V was trimmed by 3 bases and J by 3 bases, leaving 12 bases between them. Germline CDR1 KGHSH, CDR2 LQKENI. The CDR3 sequence: CASSPRGLSNQPQHF. In DNA form, the CDR3 reads TGTGCCAGCTCACCTCGCGGATTATCCAATCAGCCCCAGCATTTT.

The J gene is TRBJ1-6, the V gene TRBV2, with no clear D. This CDR3 has 12 amino acids. Deletions cut 5 bases from V and 15 bases from J, with 14 bases between. Germline V gene data show CDR1 as SNHLY and CDR2 as FYNNEI. Written as DNA, the CDR3 is TGTGCCAGCAGTACCAACGGGTTCGGCCTCCACTTT. Amino acids: CASSTNGFGLHF.

Remarks on this clone: Other DNA sequences from this sample encode an identical CDR3 as well. The chain joins TRBV3-1 (or the pseudogene TRBV3-2) to TRBJ1-1; 7 bases fit TRBD1. The CDR3 consists of 12 residues. V gave up 4 bases and J gave up 4 bases; unmatched junction bases: 0. Germline V gives CDR1 LGHDT, CDR2 YNNKEL (reference sequence). The CDR3 region is CASSPGGTEAFF. In DNA, the CDR3 is TGTGCCAGCAGCCCAGGGGGCACTGAAGCTTTCTTT.

The chain combines TRBV7-9 with TRBJ1-1; no clear D. CDR3 length: 13 amino acids. Trimming removed 5 bases at V and 1 base at J, with 8 bases between. Germline V gene data show CDR1 as SEHNR and CDR2 as FQNEAQ (reference sequence). Written as DNA, the CDR3 is TGTGCCAGCAGCATACAGACGAACACTGAAGCTTTCTTT. This codes for CASSIQTNTEAFF.

This clone was counted a single time. The rearrangement links TRBV4-2 to TRBJ2-3; D is unresolved. Germline values: CDR1 LGHNA, CDR2 YNFKEQ. The CDR3 is made up of 15 amino acids. V lost 0 bases and J 4 bases, leaving 11 bases between the germline ends. DNA of the CDR3: TGTGCCAGCAGCCAAGACGGCAGGCCCCCAGATACGCAGTATTTT. Residues: CASSQDGRPPDTQYF.

The genes are TRBV27 and TRBJ1-1; D not certain. CDR1 MNHEY and CDR2 SMNVEV come from the germline V gene (reference sequence). Trimming removed 8 bases from V and 1 base from J, with 11 bases in between. This CDR3 region has 13 residues. CDR3 loop: CASHDNPNTEAFF. CDR3 bases: TGTGCCAGCCATGACAACCCGAACACTGAAGCTTTCTTT.

This sequence joins TRBV9 and TRBJ2-7, with D tentatively TRBD2 (5 bases). There are 16 residues in the CDR3. V was shortened by 0 bases and J by 6 bases, with 19 bases between the two germline ends. Per the germline V gene, CDR1 is SGDLS and CDR2 is YYNGEE. CDR3 nucleotides: TGTGCCAGCAGCGTAGGGCCGGGCCCGAGTGAGGGCGAGCAGTACTTC. Protein sequence: CASSVGPGPSEGEQYF.

The chain has TRBV2 and TRBJ1-4, with 7 nucleotides matching TRBD1. CDR1 and CDR2 (germline): SNHLY, FYNNEI. The CDR3 spans 13 residues. With 10 bases clipped from V and 2 bases from J, the junction kept 4 bases outside the gene matches. CDR3 residues: CAINRGTNEKLFF. CDR3 coding DNA: TGTGCCATAAACAGGGGCACTAATGAAAAACTGTTTTTT.

The chain has TRBV5-1 and TRBJ2-2; no clear D gene. Looked up from germline, CDR1 is SGHRS and CDR2 is YFSETQ. There are 14 residues in the CDR3. V was pared by 1 base and J by 8 bases, with 12 bases between. CDR3 coding DNA: TGCGCCAGCAGCTTGCGGTCCGGTATAGGGGAGCTGTTTTTT. Protein product: CASSLRSGIGELFF.

The CDR3 here is CASRLHGGGNTEAFF. The CDR3 DNA sequence: TGTGCCAGCAGACTCCACGGCGGGGGGAACACTGAAGCTTTCTTT. The V call is TRBV6-5, the J call TRBJ1-1, with D tentatively TRBD1 (5 bases). Between the trimmed V and J ends, which lost 6 bases and 1 base, there was a span of 15 bases. Per the germline V gene, CDR1 is MNHEY and CDR2 is SVGAGI. This CDR3 is built from 15 residues.

Notes on this clone: The sample carries other DNA sequences with the same CDR3. V is TRBV2 and J is TRBJ1-2; 9 bases map to TRBD1. This CDR3 spans 13 amino acids. Germline V lookup: CDR1 SNHLY, CDR2 FYNNEI. J was trimmed by 3 bases and V by 6 bases; bases with no gene match: 2. The CDR3 protein is CASSRDRDYGYTF. CDR3 in DNA: TGTGCCAGCAGCCGGGACAGGGACTATGGCTACACCTTC.

The rearrangement joins TRBV28 to TRBJ1-5; 9 nucleotides align to TRBD1. Unmatched junction bases numbered 9, after V lost 6 bases and J lost 3 bases. Germline V gives CDR1 MDHEN, CDR2 SYDVKM. This CDR3 spans 16 amino acids. The DNA of the CDR3 is TGTGCCAGCAGCTTACCACAGGGGGCCTTCAATCAGCCCCAGCATTTT. It translates to CASSLPQGAFNQPQHF.

The V and J genes are TRBV23-1 and TRBJ1-2; D possibly corresponds to TRBD1 (5 bases). TRBV23-1 is flagged as an ORF with uncertain function. The ends were cut back, 3 bases at V and 4 bases at J, with 12 bases in the middle. The CDR3 is 14 amino acids. CDR3 nucleotides: TGCGCCAGCAGTCACCGGACAACCCCCTATGGCTACACCTTC. Protein product: CASSHRTTPYGYTF.

This chain connects TRBV18 to TRBJ1-2; D is unresolved. There are 15 residues in the CDR3. CDR1 is KGHSH, CDR2 LQKENI, per germline. Trimming shortened V by 0 bases and J by 8 bases, and 16 bases separated the two germline ends. CDR3 DNA sequence: TGTGCCAGCTCACCACCGACGGTGGCGGGAGAAGGCTACACCTTC. Encoded protein: CASSPPTVAGEGYTF.

The chain recombines TRBV2 with TRBJ1-1; D remains ambiguous. Trimming shortened V by 8 bases and J by 0 bases, and 13 bases separated the two germline ends. CDR3 length equals 14 residues. Germline values: CDR1 SNHLY, CDR2 FYNNEI. The CDR3 reads CASSRGGVNTEAFF. As DNA, the CDR3 is TGTGCCAGCTCAAGAGGCGGAGTGAACACTGAAGCTTTCTTT. Full variable domain (rest looked up from reference TRBV2 and TRBJ1-1): EPEVTQTPSHQVTQMGQEVILRCVPISNHLYFYWYRQILGQKVEFLVSFYNNEISEKSEIFDDQFSVERPDGSNFTLKIRSTKLEDSAMYFCASSRGGVNTEAFFGQGTRLTVV.

This clone was seen only a few times. The CDR3 DNA reads as TGTGCCAGCTCCTTATGGGCCAGCGGAGGGGCCAACGTCCTGACTTTC. Encoded protein: CASSLWASGGANVLTF. V gene TRBV28 combines with J gene TRBJ2-6; possibly TRBD2 for D (5 bases). This CDR3 is built from 16 residues. Trimming shortened V by 8 bases and J by 4 bases, and 18 bases separated the two germline ends. Germline V gene lookup returns CDR1 MDHEN and CDR2 SYDVKM. Combining the CDR3 with reference TRBV28 and TRBJ2-6 gives the whole variable domain DVKVTQSSRYLVKRTGEKVFLECVQDMDHENMFWYRQDPGLGLRLIYFSYDVKMKEKGDIPEGYSVSREKKERFSLILESASTNQTSMYLCASSLWASGGANVLTFGAGSRLTVL.

This clone has just one count. The gene calls are TRBV28 and TRBJ2-1; 10 nucleotides agree with TRBD2. Germline CDR1 and CDR2: MDHEN and SYDVKM. The CDR3 consists of 18 residues. V lost 8 bases to trimming and J lost 8 bases; unmatched junction nucleotides: 21. CDR3 sequence: CASCPHLRSGGVSYEQFF. The CDR3 DNA reads as TGTGCCAGCTGTCCGCACCTAAGAAGCGGGGGGGTATCATATGAGCAGTTCTTC.

The chain combines TRBV6-5 with TRBJ1-1; possibly TRBD1 for D (6 bases). Germline V gene lookup returns CDR1 MNHEY and CDR2 SVGAGI. V was shortened by 5 bases and J by 1 base, with 8 bases between the two germline ends. This CDR3 is built from 13 residues. CDR3 loop: CASSRTANTEAFF. The CDR3 nucleotides are TGTGCCAGCAGTCGGACAGCGAACACTGAAGCTTTCTTT.

V and J are TRBV5-1 and TRBJ2-2; D is uncertain. The length of the CDR3 is 15 residues. Per germline, CDR1 SGHRS and CDR2 YFSETQ. V gave up 4 bases and J gave up 3 bases, with 13 bases separating them. The CDR3 loop is CASSPVPEYTGELFF. The CDR3 nucleotides are TGCGCCAGCAGCCCCGTTCCCGAGTACACCGGGGAGCTGTTTTTT.

The gene calls are TRBV2 and TRBJ1-6; no reliable D call. V gave up 5 bases and J gave up 7 bases, with 3 bases separating them. The CDR3 is 11 amino acids. Per the germline V gene, CDR1 is SNHLY and CDR2 is FYNNEI. The CDR3 coding sequence is TGTGCCAGCAGTCGGAATTCACCCCTCCACTTT. Amino acid sequence: CASSRNSPLHF.

The chain combines TRBV7-9 with TRBJ1-5; no reliable D call. Germline-derived CDR1 and CDR2 are SEHNR and FQNEAQ (reference sequence). Trimming stripped 1 base from V and 7 bases from J, with 14 bases between. This CDR3 contains 15 residues. Written as DNA, the CDR3 is TGTGCCAGCAGCTTAGATAACAGCCTTTCCCAGCCCCAGCATTTT. Its translation is CASSLDNSLSQPQHF. Filled out from reference TRBV7-9 and TRBJ1-5, the complete variable domain reads DTGVSQNPRHKITKRGQNVTFRCDPISEHNRLYWYRQTLGQGPEFLTYFQNEAQLEKSRLLSDRFSAERPKGSFSTLEIQRTEQGDSAMYLCASSLDNSLSQPQHFGDGTRLSIL.

The genes are TRBV7-2 and TRBJ1-2; 7 bases are shared with TRBD1. With V trimmed by 8 bases and J by 1 base, 13 bases remained unmatched. Germline V CDR1 and CDR2: SGHTA, FQGNSA. This CDR3 spans 16 amino acids. The CDR3 reads CASALRTGSLNYGYTF. CDR3 DNA sequence: TGTGCCAGCGCTTTAAGGACAGGCTCACTTAACTATGGCTACACCTTC.

The chain links TRBV11-1 to TRBJ2-3; 7 bases map to TRBD2. V trimming: 2 bases; J trimming: 2 bases; junction bases outside the gene matches: 7. The germline CDR1 and CDR2 sequences are SGHAT and FQDESV (reference sequence). The CDR3 loop spans 16 amino acids. For the CDR3, the DNA is TGTGCCAGCAGCTTAAAACGGGGGGTCTACACAGATACGCAGTATTTT. Amino acids: CASSLKRGVYTDTQYF.

The chain links TRBV7-2 to TRBJ2-1, with a tentative D call TRBD1 (6 bases). CDR1 is SGHTA, CDR2 FQGNSA, per germline. This CDR3 has 14 amino acids. The V end lost 6 bases, the J end lost 8 bases, and 17 bases lay between the germline ends. The CDR3 DNA reads as TGTGCCAGCAGTCCCATGACAGGCGAAGATGAGCAGTTCTTC. Translation: CASSPMTGEDEQFF.

CDR3 DNA sequence: TGTGCCAGCAGCTTGGCACAGGGGGCCTGGGAGCAGTACTTC. This sequence encodes CASSLAQGAWEQYF. The gene calls are TRBV5-8 and TRBJ2-7, with TRBD1 matching 9 bases. With V trimmed by 0 bases and J by 7 bases, 5 bases remained unmatched. The CDR3 has 14 amino acids. Germline assignment: CDR1 SGHTS and CDR2 YDEGEE.

The chain has TRBV18 and TRBJ1-4; the D gene is possibly TRBD1 (5 bases). The V end lost 2 bases, the J end lost 7 bases, and 14 bases lay between the germline ends. Germline CDR1 is KGHSH and CDR2 is LQKENI. CDR3 length equals 15 residues. The CDR3 sequence: CASSPREGAGEKLFF. The CDR3 coding sequence is TGTGCCAGCTCACCAAGGGAAGGGGCCGGTGAAAAACTGTTTTTT.